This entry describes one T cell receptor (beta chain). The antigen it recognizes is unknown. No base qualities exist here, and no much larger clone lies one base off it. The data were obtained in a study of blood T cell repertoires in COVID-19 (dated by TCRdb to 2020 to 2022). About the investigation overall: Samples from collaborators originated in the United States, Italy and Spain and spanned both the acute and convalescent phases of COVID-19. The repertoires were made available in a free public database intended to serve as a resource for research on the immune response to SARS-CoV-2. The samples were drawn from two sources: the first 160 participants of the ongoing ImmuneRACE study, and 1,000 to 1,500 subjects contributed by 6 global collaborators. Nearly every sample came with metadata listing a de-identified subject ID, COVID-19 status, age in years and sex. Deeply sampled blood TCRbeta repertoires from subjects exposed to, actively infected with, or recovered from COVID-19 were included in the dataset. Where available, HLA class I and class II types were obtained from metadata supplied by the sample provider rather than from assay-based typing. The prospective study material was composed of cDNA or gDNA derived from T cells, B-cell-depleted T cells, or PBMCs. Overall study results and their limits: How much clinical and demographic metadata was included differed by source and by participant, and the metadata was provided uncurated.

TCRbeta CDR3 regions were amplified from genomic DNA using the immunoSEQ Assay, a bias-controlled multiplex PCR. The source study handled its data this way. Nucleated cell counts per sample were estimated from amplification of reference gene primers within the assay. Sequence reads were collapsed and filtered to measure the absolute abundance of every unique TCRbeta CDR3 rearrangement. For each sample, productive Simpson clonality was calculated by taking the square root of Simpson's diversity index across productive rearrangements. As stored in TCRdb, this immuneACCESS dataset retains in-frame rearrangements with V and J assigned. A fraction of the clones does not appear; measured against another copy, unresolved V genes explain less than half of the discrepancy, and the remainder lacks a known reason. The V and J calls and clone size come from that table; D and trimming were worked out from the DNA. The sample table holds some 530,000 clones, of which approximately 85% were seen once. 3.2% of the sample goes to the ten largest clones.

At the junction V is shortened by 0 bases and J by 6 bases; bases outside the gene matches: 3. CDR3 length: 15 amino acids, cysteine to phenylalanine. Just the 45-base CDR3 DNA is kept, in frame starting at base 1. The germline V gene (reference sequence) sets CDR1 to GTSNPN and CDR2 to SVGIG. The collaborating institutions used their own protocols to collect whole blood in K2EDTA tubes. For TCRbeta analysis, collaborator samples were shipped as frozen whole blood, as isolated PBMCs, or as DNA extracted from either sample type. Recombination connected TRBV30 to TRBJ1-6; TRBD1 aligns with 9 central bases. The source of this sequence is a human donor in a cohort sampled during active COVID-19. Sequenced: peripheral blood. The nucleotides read TGTGCCTGGAGTGTAATGGGACAGGGTAATTCACCCCTCCACTTT. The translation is CAWSVMGQGNSPLHF.